This TCR beta chain is drawn from a study of Graves' ophthalmopathy and Graves' hyperthyroidism. In the study overall: Prior to any treatment, peripheral blood was collected at the time of initial diagnosis.

This clonotype showed up many times. Antigen unknown. Study-level findings and limits: Among expanded thyroid clonotypes above 0.001 frequency, most also occurred in blood.

Amplification of the TCR beta CDR3 regions used RNA transcripts (as template). The authors performed first-round RT-PCR with HTBI primers and then a second-round multiplex PCR. TCRdb ran MiXCR on the multiplex PCR reads and lists one entry per CDR3 protein. The repertoire includes roughly 350,000 distinct CDR3 sequences, approximately 17% of them detected once, and 2% to 3% sits in the top ten. Germline assignment: CDR1 MNHEY and CDR2 SVGAGI. V lost 3 bases, J lost 5 bases, and 6 bases stayed unmatched. The CDR3 consists of 14 residues. The sequence came from an adult woman with stable Graves' hyperthyroidism. The chain links TRBV6-5 to TRBJ2-7, with 8 bases fitting TRBD1. The sample comprised peripheral blood. The CDR3 bases are TGTGCCAGCAGTTATAGACAGGGGTTCGACGAGCAGTACTTC. Translation: CASSYRQGFDEQYF.